These T cell receptor beta chains were read from a single sample in a study of metastatic and nonmetastatic thyroid tumors. TCRdb reanalyzed the PCR reads with MiXCR. The sample lists 40,000 to 50,000 clones; around an eighth were seen once. The material sequenced was blood. These receptor sequences come from a male donor with papillary thyroid cancer or a benign thyroid nodule (not recorded which). Some clones in this sample may be carry-over from other donors' samples. CDR3s include the opening cysteine and the closing phenylalanine or tryptophan. The D gene is left open where the match is weak. Not all rows give a size; the values are once, few, many and, for expanded clones, a class.

clone size	V gene	CDR3 length	D gene	J gene	CDR3 protein	CDR3 DNA
few	TRBV18	14	-	TRBJ2-7	CASSPPQNSYEQYF	TGTGCCAGCTCACCACCCCAAAACTCCTACGAGCAGTACTTC
many	TRBV15	13	-	TRBJ2-7	CATSRVRGIEQYF	TGTGCCACCAGCAGAGTGAGGGGAATCGAGCAGTACTTC
many	TRBV30	14	-	TRBJ2-7	CAWSVLGPWDEQYF	TGTGCCTGGAGTGTACTAGGACCCTGGGACGAGCAGTACTTC
many	TRBV10-3	14	TRBD2	TRBJ2-1	CASDPGLEANEQFF	TGTGCCAGCGATCCGGGACTAGAAGCGAATGAGCAGTTCTTC
many	TRBV18	15	-	TRBJ1-3	CASSPSRGGGNTIYF	TGTGCCAGCTCACCGTCGAGGGGCGGTGGAAACACCATATATTTT
many	TRBV7-8	14	-	TRBJ1-1	CASSLREGEAEAFF	TGTGCCAGCAGCTTAAGGGAGGGTGAAGCTGAAGCTTTCTTT
many	TRBV27	12	-	TRBJ1-2	CASSYRGDGYTF	TGTGCCAGCAGTTATAGGGGGGATGGCTACACCTTC
many	TRBV20-1	13	-	TRBJ2-7	CSALGDSNYEQYF	TGCAGTGCCCTAGGGGATTCAAACTACGAGCAGTACTTC
-	TRBV6-1	14	-	TRBJ1-1	CASSDKDSGTEAFF	TGTGCCAGCAGTGACAAGGACTCCGGCACTGAAGCTTTCTTT
medium-sized	TRBV6-4	13	-	TRBJ2-2	CASSDGSTGELFF	TGTGCCAGCAGTGACGGGAGCACCGGGGAGCTGTTTTTT
many	TRBV6-4	15	TRBD2	TRBJ2-3	CASSEGGSGTDTQYF	TGTGCCAGCAGTGAGGGCGGGAGTGGAACAGATACGCAGTATTTT